These 20 T cell receptor beta chains originate from one sample sequenced in a study of T cell responses to AZD1222 COVID-19 vaccine (dated by TCRdb to the early 2020s). The library was prepared using the immunoSEQ multiplex PCR assay. This immuneACCESS table, as held by TCRdb, lists in-frame sequences with V and J called but not all clones. Of the missing ones, under half trace to an unresolved V gene in checked studies; the others have no known cause. For this sample the table gives 110,000 to 150,000 clones, of which 85% to 95% were detected only once. The ten most abundant clones make up approximately 12% of the sample. The sample's time point label is to be understood as: sample from adult after SARS-CoV-2 infection, after symptom onset. The sequencing here drew on peripheral blood, taken after recovery from COVID-19. All receptors come from an adult who had recovered from COVID-19.

The CDR3 region is CASSFQGAETQYF. The CDR3 coding sequence is TGTGCCAGCAGCTTTCAAGGCGCTGAGACCCAGTACTTC. The rearrangement uses TRBV3-1 (or the pseudogene TRBV3-2) and TRBJ2-5, with no clear D. From germline, CDR1 is LGHDT and CDR2 YNNKEL (reference sequence). Between the trimmed V and J ends, which lost 5 bases and 5 bases, there was a span of 12 bases. The CDR3 extends over 13 amino acids.

V usage is TRBV19 and J usage is TRBJ1-2; TRBD1 matches at 7 bases. CDR1 is LNHDA and CDR2 is SQIVND in the germline V gene (reference sequence). V shed 7 bases and J 5 bases; nucleotides not matched to a gene: 10. The CDR3 runs 14 residues. The CDR3 loop reads CASTRGPGVYGYTF. The CDR3 bases are TGTGCCAGTACGAGGGGGCCGGGAGTGTATGGCTACACCTTC.

The chain's CDR3 is CARSLSPRTGGAFKLFF. In DNA, the CDR3 is TGTGCCAGAAGCTTGTCCCCCCGGACAGGGGGCGCGTTCAAACTGTTTTTT. This chain links TRBV5-3 with TRBJ1-4, with 11 bases matching TRBD1. TRBV5-3 has ORF status, its function being uncertain. V dropped 1 base and J dropped 11; count of bases not matched to a gene: 13. This CDR3 comprises 17 residues.

This chain's CDR3 is CASSGRGFIEAFF. The CDR3 bases are TGTGCCAGCAGCGGAAGGGGATTCATAGAAGCTTTCTTT. V is TRBV7-9 and J is TRBJ1-1, with D possibly matching TRBD1 (5 bases). CDR3 length equals 13 residues. Germline V gives CDR1 SEHNR, CDR2 FQNEAQ (reference sequence). V was clipped by 5 bases and J by 8 bases, with 15 bases between them.

This chain connects TRBV7-9 to TRBJ2-7; 11 bases are shared with TRBD2. Looked up from germline, CDR1 is SEHNR and CDR2 is FQNEAQ (reference sequence). The CDR3 is made up of 16 amino acids. V shed 5 bases, J shed 3 bases, and the junction held 9 bases outside the gene matches. The CDR3 loop is CASSPVTSGGSYEQYF. The CDR3 DNA follows: TGTGCCAGCAGCCCCGTCACTAGCGGGGGCAGCTACGAGCAGTACTTC.

J is TRBJ2-3 and V is TRBV20-1; possible D gene TRBD2, 6 bases. Trimming stripped 3 bases from V and 4 bases from J, with 17 bases between. This CDR3 region has 15 residues. Germline V gene data show CDR1 as DFQATT and CDR2 as SNEGSKA (reference sequence). The DNA for the CDR3 is TGCAGTGCTAGTTTGCGATCCTCGGGAGCAGATACGCAGTATTTT. Protein: CSASLRSSGADTQYF.

The V gene is TRBV2, the J gene TRBJ2-7; tentative D call: TRBD2 (5 bases). Trimming shortened V by 2 bases and J by 7 bases, and 9 bases separated the two germline ends. The CDR3 covers 12 residues. Per germline, CDR1 SNHLY and CDR2 FYNNEI. The CDR3 DNA reads TGTGCCAGCAGTGAAATGGGCGGGGAGCAGTACTTC. It translates to CASSEMGGEQYF.

CDR3 residues: CASSQEVRGGEQYF. The CDR3 DNA is TGTGCCAGCAGCCAAGAAGTCAGGGGAGGGGAGCAGTACTTC. The chain couples TRBV3-1 (or the pseudogene TRBV3-2) to TRBJ2-7; perhaps TRBD2 as D (7 bases). CDR1 is LGHDT and CDR2 is YNNKEL in the germline V gene (reference sequence). The V gene lost 0 bases and the J gene lost 7 bases, with 13 bases spanning the gap. This CDR3 contains 14 residues.

This clone has just a few counts. V and J are TRBV6-2 or TRBV6-3 and TRBJ2-7; 11 nucleotides agree with TRBD2. Germline V gives CDR1 MNHEY, CDR2 SVGEGT. The CDR3 totals 16 residues. The V segment lost 2 bases and the J segment 4 bases; nucleotides outside the gene matches: 7. The CDR3 spells CASSYGPGTSGYEQYF. CDR3 coding DNA: TGTGCCAGCAGTTACGGTCCCGGGACTAGCGGATACGAGCAGTACTTC.

This clone was counted once. The chain links TRBV12-3 or TRBV12-4 to TRBJ1-4, with D uncertain. The V and J ends lost 0 bases and 6 bases respectively, with 2 bases between them. The CDR3 extends over 12 amino acids. In DNA form, the CDR3 reads TGTGCCAGCAGTTTAGCCCATGAAAAACTGTTTTTT. Translated: CASSLAHEKLFF.

The CDR3 DNA reads as TGTGCCAGCAGCGGGGAGTCCTACGAGCAGTACTTC. This codes for CASSGESYEQYF. This chain links TRBV5-5 with TRBJ2-7, with D perhaps matching TRBD2 (5 bases). The CDR3 totals 12 residues. Germline CDR1 SGHKS, CDR2 YYEKEE (reference sequence). V was trimmed by 4 bases and J by 1 base, leaving 6 bases between them.

The chain joins TRBV20-1 to TRBJ1-1, with D uncertain. The CDR3 has 11 amino acids. Trimming cost V 4 bases and J 5 bases, with 8 bases left between them. Germline V gene lookup returns CDR1 DFQATT and CDR2 SNEGSKA (reference sequence). The CDR3 protein is CSAMVLTEAFF. For the CDR3, the DNA is TGCAGTGCTATGGTTTTGACTGAAGCTTTCTTT.

This clone turned up a few times. CDR3 region: CASSQELAGAYEQYF. The CDR3 DNA reads as TGCGCCAGCAGCCAAGAATTAGCGGGTGCCTACGAGCAGTACTTC. The V call is TRBV4-1, the J call TRBJ2-7, with 7 bases lining up with TRBD2. CDR3 length: 15 amino acids. The trim removed 0 bases at V and 2 bases at J, leaving 4 bases unmatched. From germline, CDR1 is MGHRA and CDR2 YSYEKL.

V usage is TRBV3-1 (or the pseudogene TRBV3-2) and J usage is TRBJ1-2; D remains ambiguous. CDR3 length: 15 residues. Germline CDR1 and CDR2: LGHDT and YNNKEL (reference sequence). The germline V and J ends were trimmed by 1 base and 4 bases, with 13 bases remaining between them. In DNA, the CDR3 is TGTGCCAGCAGCCAAGTGGGCGGAGGAGGCTATGGCTACACCTTC. Its translation: CASSQVGGGGYGYTF.

The V and J genes are TRBV5-1 and TRBJ2-1; weak D call: TRBD1 (6 bases). Germline loops: CDR1 SGHRS, CDR2 YFSETQ. Trimming stripped 2 bases from V and 7 bases from J, with 13 bases between. The CDR3 covers 14 residues. CDR3 nucleotide sequence: TGCGCCAGCAGCTTCGGTCTGGGGGCGAATGAGCAGTTCTTC. This sequence encodes CASSFGLGANEQFF.

This clone has only one observation. The CDR3 reads CASSYSRNLNSPLHF. In DNA form, the CDR3 reads TGTGCCAGCAGTTACTCGCGGAATTTAAATTCACCCCTCCACTTT. J is TRBJ1-6 and V is TRBV6-5; D is ambiguous. There are 15 residues in the CDR3. With 0 bases removed from V and 7 bases from J, the gap between germline ends came to 10 bases. The germline V gene has CDR1 MNHEY and CDR2 SVGAGI.

This chain connects TRBV3-1 (or the pseudogene TRBV3-2) to TRBJ2-7; perhaps TRBD2 as D (6 bases). Trimming stripped 4 bases from V and 6 bases from J, with 13 bases between. The CDR3 is 13 amino acids. CDR1 and CDR2 (germline): LGHDT, YNNKEL (reference sequence). CDR3 in amino acids: CASSRPGSVEQYF. CDR3 nucleotide sequence: TGTGCCAGCAGCCGGCCCGGGAGCGTCGAGCAGTACTTC.

The chain recombines TRBV11-2 with TRBJ2-7; no definite D call. The germline gives CDR1 SGHAT, CDR2 FQNNGV. The CDR3 has 16 residues. Trimming cost V 0 bases and J 6 bases, with 18 bases left between them. This CDR3 is CASSLDGRLGVFEQYF. CDR3 in DNA: TGTGCCAGCAGCTTAGATGGAAGGCTAGGCGTTTTCGAGCAGTACTTC.

This chain links TRBV10-3 with TRBJ1-2, with D possibly TRBD1 on 6 matching bases. Trimming took 11 bases from V and 3 from J, leaving 16 bases between them. The V gene's germline CDR1 is ENHRY and CDR2 SYGVKD. The CDR3 totals 13 residues. CDR3 residues: CAFPGARDYGYTF. CDR3 in DNA: TGTGCCTTCCCAGGGGCACGGGACTATGGCTACACCTTC.

V and J are TRBV11-2 and TRBJ1-1; D is uncertain. Germline CDR1 reads SGHAT; CDR2 reads FQNNGV. V lost 0 bases to trimming and J lost 1 base, with 9 bases between them. This CDR3 is built from 15 residues. The CDR3 loop reads CASSLDPTRNTEAFF. DNA for the CDR3: TGTGCCAGCAGCTTAGATCCAACGAGGAACACTGAAGCTTTCTTT.